This T cell receptor beta chain was sequenced for a study of beta chain features in type 1 diabetes. About the research overall: When patients were set against healthy donors, age, gender and cell yields were similar.

CD4+ naive, central memory, regulatory and stem cell-like memory subsets were isolated by sorting on CD45RO/CCR7/CD25/CD127/CD95/CD27. The whole isolated RNA underwent reverse transcription, so sequencing captured expressed TCRB transcripts. Some clones are missing from TCRdb's copy, which holds only in-frame ones; the method was immunoSEQ multiplex PCR. The top ten clones hold approximately 0.089% of a sample with 150,000 to 200,000 clones, roughly 63% of them seen once. General study findings and limits: Significant though moderate, a shortening of TCRB CDR3s appeared in all four CD4+ subsets of Type 1 diabetes patients. Compared with healthy donors, patients appeared to share more similar naive, central memory and regulatory TCRB repertoires.

This CDR3 has 17 residues. The germline V gene has CDR1 GTSNPN and CDR2 SVGIG (reference sequence). After removal of 4 bases from V and 2 bases from J, the junction contained 11 bases not matched to a gene. This clone was seen a few times. Its antigen is currently unknown. The source is a man aged 30-40 years with type 1 diabetes. The chain is built from TRBV30 and TRBJ2-7; TRBD2 aligns across 13 bases. Sample: naive CD4+ T cells from blood. In DNA, the CDR3 is TGTGCCTGGATCACTGGGGGGACTAGCGGGGCCCCCTACGAGCAGTACTTC. It encodes CAWITGGTSGAPYEQYF.